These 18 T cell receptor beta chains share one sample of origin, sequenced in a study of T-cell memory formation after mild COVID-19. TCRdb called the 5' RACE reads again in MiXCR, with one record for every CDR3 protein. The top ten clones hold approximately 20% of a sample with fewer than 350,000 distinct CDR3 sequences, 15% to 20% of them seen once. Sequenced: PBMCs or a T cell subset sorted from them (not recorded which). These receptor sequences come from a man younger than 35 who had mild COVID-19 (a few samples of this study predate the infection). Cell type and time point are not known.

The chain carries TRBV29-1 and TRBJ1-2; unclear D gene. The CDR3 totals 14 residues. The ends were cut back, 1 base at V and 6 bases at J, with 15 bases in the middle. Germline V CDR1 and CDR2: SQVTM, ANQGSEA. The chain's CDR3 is CSVEGLESIHGYTF. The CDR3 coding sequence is TGCAGCGTTGAAGGTTTGGAATCCATTCATGGCTACACCTTC.

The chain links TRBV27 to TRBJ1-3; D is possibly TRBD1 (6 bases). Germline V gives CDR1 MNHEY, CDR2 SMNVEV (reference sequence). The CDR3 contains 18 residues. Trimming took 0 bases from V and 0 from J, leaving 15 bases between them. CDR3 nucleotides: TGTGCCAGCAGTTTATCGGGTACAGGGCCCCGCTCTGGAAACACCATATATTTT. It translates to CASSLSGTGPRSGNTIYF.

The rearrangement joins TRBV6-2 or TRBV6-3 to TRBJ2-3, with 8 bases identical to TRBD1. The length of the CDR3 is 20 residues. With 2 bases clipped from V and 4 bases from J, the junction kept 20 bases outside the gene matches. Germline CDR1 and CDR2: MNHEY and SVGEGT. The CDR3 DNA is TGTGCCAGCAGTTACAGAAGGACAGGGTGGCCTAAAGACCGTTCAGATACGCAGTATTTT. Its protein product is CASSYRRTGWPKDRSDTQYF.

The CDR3 spells CASSLSGPYGYTF. Here the CDR3 DNA reads TGTGCCAGCAGCTTATCAGGGCCCTATGGCTACACCTTC. The chain joins TRBV7-6 to TRBJ1-2, with D tentatively TRBD1 (5 bases). Trimming removed 2 bases at V and 4 bases at J, with 8 bases between. The CDR3 has 13 amino acids. The germline V gene encodes CDR1 SGHVS and CDR2 FNYEAQ.

The CDR3 DNA sequence: TGTGCCAGCAGCTCCCTAGCGGCCACAGATACGCAGTATTTT. It is translated as CASSSLAATDTQYF. The chain has TRBV5-4 and TRBJ2-3; 7 nucleotides align to TRBD2. Losses at the gene ends were 3 bases for V and 2 bases for J; bases not matched to a gene: 3. The CDR3 totals 14 residues. The germline V gene encodes CDR1 SGHNT and CDR2 YYREEE (reference sequence).

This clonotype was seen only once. CDR3 nucleotide sequence: TGCAGCGCCCTGGGGGGGTCCTACGAGCAGTACTTC. Protein product: CSALGGSYEQYF. The rearrangement uses TRBV29-1 and TRBJ2-7; 7 nucleotides align to TRBD2. CDR3 length equals 12 residues. V gave up 7 bases and J gave up 1 base; unmatched junction bases: 4. The germline V gene has CDR1 SQVTM and CDR2 ANQGSEA.

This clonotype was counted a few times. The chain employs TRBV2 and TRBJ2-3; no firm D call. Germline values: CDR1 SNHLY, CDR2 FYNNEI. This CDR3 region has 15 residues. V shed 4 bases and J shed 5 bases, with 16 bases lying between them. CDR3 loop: CASSGRKELGDTQYF. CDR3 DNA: TGTGCCAGCAGTGGGCGTAAGGAATTGGGAGATACGCAGTATTTT. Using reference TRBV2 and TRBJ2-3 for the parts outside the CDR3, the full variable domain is EPEVTQTPSHQVTQMGQEVILRCVPISNHLYFYWYRQILGQKVEFLVSFYNNEISEKSEIFDDQFSVERPDGSNFTLKIRSTKLEDSAMYFCASSGRKELGDTQYFGPGTRLTVL.

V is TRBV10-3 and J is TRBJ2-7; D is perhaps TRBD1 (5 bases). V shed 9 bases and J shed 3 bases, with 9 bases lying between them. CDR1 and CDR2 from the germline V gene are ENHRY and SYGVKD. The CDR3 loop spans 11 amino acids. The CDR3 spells CAIQDGYEQYV. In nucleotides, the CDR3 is TGTGCCATACAGGATGGCTACGAGCAGTACGTC.

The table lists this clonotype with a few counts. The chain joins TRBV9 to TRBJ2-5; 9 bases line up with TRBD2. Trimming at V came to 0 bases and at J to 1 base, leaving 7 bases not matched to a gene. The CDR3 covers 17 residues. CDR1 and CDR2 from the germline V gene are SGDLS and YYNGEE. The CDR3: CASSVGVTSGSQETQYF. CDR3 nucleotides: TGTGCCAGCAGCGTAGGTGTAACTAGCGGGTCCCAAGAGACCCAGTACTTC.

In DNA form, the CDR3 reads TGTGCCAGCAGCCGAGAGGGCGAGGGGACGCAGTATTTT. Translated: CASSREGEGTQYF. V is TRBV5-4 and J is TRBJ2-3, with D possibly being TRBD1 or TRBD2 (5 bases each). The ends were cut back, 4 bases at V and 9 bases at J, with 15 bases in the middle. Germline values: CDR1 SGHNT, CDR2 YYREEE (reference sequence). The CDR3 covers 13 residues.

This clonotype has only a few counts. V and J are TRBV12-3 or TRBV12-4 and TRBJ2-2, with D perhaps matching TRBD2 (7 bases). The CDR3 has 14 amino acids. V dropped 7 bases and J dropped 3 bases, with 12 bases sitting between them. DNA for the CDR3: TGTGCCAGCATCGAGGGGGGGTACACCGGGGAGCTGTTTTTT. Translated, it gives CASIEGGYTGELFF.

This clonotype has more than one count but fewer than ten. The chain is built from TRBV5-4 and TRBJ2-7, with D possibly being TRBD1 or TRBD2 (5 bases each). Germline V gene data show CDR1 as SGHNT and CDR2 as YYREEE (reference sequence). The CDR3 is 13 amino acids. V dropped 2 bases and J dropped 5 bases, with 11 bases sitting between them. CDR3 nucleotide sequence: TGTGCCAGCAGCTTCGGGGCAGGGAACGAGCAGTACGTC. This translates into CASSFGAGNEQYV.

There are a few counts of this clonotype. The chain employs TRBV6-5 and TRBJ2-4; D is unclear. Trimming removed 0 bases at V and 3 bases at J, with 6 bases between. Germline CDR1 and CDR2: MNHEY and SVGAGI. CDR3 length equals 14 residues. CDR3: CASSYSKYKNIQYF. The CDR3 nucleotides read TGTGCCAGCAGTTACTCGAAGTACAAAAACATTCAGTACTTC.

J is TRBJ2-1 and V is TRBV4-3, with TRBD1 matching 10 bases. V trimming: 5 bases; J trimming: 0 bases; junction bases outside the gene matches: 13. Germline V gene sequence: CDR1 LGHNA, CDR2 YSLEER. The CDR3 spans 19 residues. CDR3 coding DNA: TGCGCCAGCAGCGAATCCGGGACAGGGGTGGGGAGCTCCTACAATGAGCAGTTCTTC. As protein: CASSESGTGVGSSYNEQFF.

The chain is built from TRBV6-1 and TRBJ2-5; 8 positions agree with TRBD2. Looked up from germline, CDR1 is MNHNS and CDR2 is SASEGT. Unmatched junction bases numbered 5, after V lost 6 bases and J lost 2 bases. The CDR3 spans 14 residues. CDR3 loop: CASSRGGLQETQYF. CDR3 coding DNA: TGTGCCAGCAGCCGGGGGGGGTTGCAAGAGACCCAGTACTTC.

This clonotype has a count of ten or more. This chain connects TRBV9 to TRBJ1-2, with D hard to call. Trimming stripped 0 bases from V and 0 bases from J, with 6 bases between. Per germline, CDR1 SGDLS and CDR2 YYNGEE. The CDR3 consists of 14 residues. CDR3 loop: CASSVGKANYGYTF. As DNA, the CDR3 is TGTGCCAGCAGCGTAGGGAAAGCTAACTATGGCTACACCTTC.

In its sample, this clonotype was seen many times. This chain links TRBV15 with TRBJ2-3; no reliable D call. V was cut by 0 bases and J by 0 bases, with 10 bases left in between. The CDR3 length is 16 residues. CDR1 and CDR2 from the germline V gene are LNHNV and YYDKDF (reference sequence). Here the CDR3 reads CATSRDTGRSTDTQYF. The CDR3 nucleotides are TGTGCCACCAGCAGAGATACCGGCAGAAGCACAGATACGCAGTATTTT.

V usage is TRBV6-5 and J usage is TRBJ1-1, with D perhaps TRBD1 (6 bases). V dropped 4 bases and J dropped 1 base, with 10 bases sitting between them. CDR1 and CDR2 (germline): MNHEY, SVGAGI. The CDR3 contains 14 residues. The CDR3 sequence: CASSWGQWNTEAFF. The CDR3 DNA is TGTGCCAGCAGTTGGGGACAATGGAACACTGAAGCTTTCTTT.